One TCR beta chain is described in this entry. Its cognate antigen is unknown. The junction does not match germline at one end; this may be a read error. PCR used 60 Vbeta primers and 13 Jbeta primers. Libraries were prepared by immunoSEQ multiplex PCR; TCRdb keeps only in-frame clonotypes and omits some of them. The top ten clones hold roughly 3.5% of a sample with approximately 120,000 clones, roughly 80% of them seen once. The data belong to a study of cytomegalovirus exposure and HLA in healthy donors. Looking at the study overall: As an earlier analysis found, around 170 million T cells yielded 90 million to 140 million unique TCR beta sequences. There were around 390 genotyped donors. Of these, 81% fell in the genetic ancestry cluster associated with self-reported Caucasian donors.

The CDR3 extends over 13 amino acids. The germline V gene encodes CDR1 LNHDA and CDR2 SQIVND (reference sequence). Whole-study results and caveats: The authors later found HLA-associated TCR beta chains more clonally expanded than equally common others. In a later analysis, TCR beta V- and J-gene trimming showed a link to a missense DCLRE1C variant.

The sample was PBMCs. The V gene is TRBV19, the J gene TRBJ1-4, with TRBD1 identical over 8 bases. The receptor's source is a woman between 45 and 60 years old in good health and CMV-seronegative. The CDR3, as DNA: TGTGCCAGCTCGGACAGGGAAAATGTAAAACTGTTTTTT. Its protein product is CASSDRENVKLFF.